One sample yielded the 9 T cell receptor beta chains listed below, sequenced in a study of identical twins. TCRdb used MiXCR to reprocess the 5' RACE reads, holding one entry per CDR3 protein. The sample consists of 1,800,000 or so distinct CDR3 sequences, roughly a third of them appearing once. The sample was cord blood. These receptors were obtained from a newborn girl in good health.

With respect to this clonotype: A much larger clone is a single base away; this may be a read error. V gene TRBV2 combines with J gene TRBJ2-1; D possibly corresponds to TRBD1 (6 bases). This CDR3 comprises 13 residues. V was pared by 2 bases and J by 10 bases, with 12 bases between. CDR1 and CDR2 (germline): SNHLY, FYNNEI. The CDR3 protein is CASSEWDNYEQFF. CDR3 nucleotides: TGTGCCAGCAGTGAATGGGACAACTACGAGCAGTTCTTC.

This clonotype occurred a few times. The V call is TRBV12-3 or TRBV12-4, the J call TRBJ1-2; perhaps TRBD1 as D (6 bases). This CDR3 contains 16 residues. The V end was cut by 6 bases, the J end by 0 bases, with 17 bases between. CDR3 in amino acids: CASRESRQAANYGYTF. The DNA of the CDR3 is TGTGCCAGCAGGGAATCCCGACAGGCCGCTAACTATGGCTACACCTTC.

The V and J genes are TRBV11-2 and TRBJ2-1; possible D gene TRBD2, 5 bases. Germline V lookup: CDR1 SGHAT, CDR2 FQNNGV. Trimming left V 0 bases short and J 2 bases short, with 8 bases between. The CDR3 spans 15 residues. CDR3 protein: CASSLEARAYNEQFF. The CDR3 nucleotides are TGTGCCAGCAGCTTAGAGGCGAGGGCCTACAATGAGCAGTTCTTC.

V usage is TRBV20-1 and J usage is TRBJ2-5; a weak D match, TRBD2 (6 bases). Between the trimmed V and J ends, which lost 6 bases and 5 bases, there was a span of 13 bases. The CDR3 covers 12 residues. Germline CDR1 DFQATT, CDR2 SNEGSKA (reference sequence). The DNA of the CDR3 is TGCAGTGCACACCACCGGGGGGAGACCCAGTACTTC. Amino acid sequence: CSAHHRGETQYF.

The chain joins TRBV27 to TRBJ2-5; TRBD2 aligns across 10 bases. V lost 0 bases to trimming and J lost 3 bases; unmatched junction nucleotides: 4. The CDR3 loop spans 16 amino acids. In germline, CDR1 is MNHEY, CDR2 SMNVEV (reference sequence). This CDR3 is CASSLSRTSGKETQYF. CDR3 in DNA: TGTGCCAGCAGTTTATCAAGGACTAGCGGCAAAGAGACCCAGTACTTC.

There are many counts of this clonotype. The chain links TRBV28 to TRBJ2-7, with 11 bases identical to TRBD2. Germline V gene data show CDR1 as MDHEN and CDR2 as SYDVKM. This CDR3 is built from 15 residues. Trimming at V came to 6 bases and at J to 0 bases, leaving 4 bases not matched to a gene. This CDR3 reads CASSPGTSGSYEQYF. In DNA form, the CDR3 reads TGTGCCAGCAGCCCCGGGACTAGCGGCTCCTACGAGCAGTACTTC.

This clonotype has ten or more counts. The chain uses TRBV27 and TRBJ1-2, with 9 nucleotides matching TRBD1. The CDR3 totals 13 residues. Losses at the gene ends were 4 bases for V and 4 bases for J; bases not matched to a gene: 1. Germline-derived CDR1 and CDR2 are MNHEY and SMNVEV (reference sequence). As DNA, the CDR3 is TGTGCCAGCAGTTGGGGACAGGGCTATGGCTACACCTTC. The encoded protein is CASSWGQGYGYTF.

V and J are TRBV18 and TRBJ2-7; D gene unclear. Looked up from germline, CDR1 is KGHSH and CDR2 is LQKENI. Trimming removed 6 bases at V and 3 bases at J, with 15 bases between. The CDR3 sequence is 14 residues long. Written as DNA, the CDR3 is TGTGCCAGCTCCCCAGGTCGAGGATTCTACGAGCAGTACTTC. Its protein product is CASSPGRGFYEQYF.

The chain links TRBV2 to TRBJ2-3, with 9 bases that match TRBD2. CDR1 is SNHLY and CDR2 is FYNNEI in the germline V gene. The V segment lost 6 bases and the J segment 0 bases; nucleotides outside the gene matches: 7. The CDR3 has 16 residues. CDR3 bases: TGTGCCAGCAGCGGGGGACTAGCTGTTAGCACAGATACGCAGTATTTT. It encodes CASSGGLAVSTDTQYF.